These T cell receptor beta chains were read from a single sample in a study of T-cell memory formation after mild COVID-19. TCRdb itself ran the 5' RACE reads through MiXCR, one entry per CDR3 protein. Here the sample spans approximately 250,000 distinct CDR3 sequences, approximately 15% being singletons. The sequencing sample was made of PBMCs or a T cell subset sorted from them (not recorded which). The receptors here all came from a man between 18 and 29 years old who had mild COVID-19 (a few samples of this study predate the infection). Cell type and time point are not known. Each CDR3 is given with its conserved first and last residue. D genes are given only for firm matches. Size values are once, few and many counts, or a class for expanded clones, and some rows have none.

few - TRBJ1-4 TRBV7-6 TGTGCCAGCAGCTTAGGGGGTTCTAATGATGGACTGTTTTTT CASSLGGSNDGLFF
- - TRBJ2-5 TRBV29-1 TGCAGCGTTCGAAGACTAGAGACCCAGTACTTC CSVRRLETQYF
few TRBD1 TRBJ1-2 TRBV5-1 TGCGCCAGCAGCTTGGGCCGGCGGCGCGTCGGACAGGGGGCGGAATATGGCTACACCTTC CASSLGRRRVGQGAEYGYTF
few TRBD1 TRBJ1-2 TRBV4-2 TGTGCCAGCAGCCCGACAGGGATTAGCTATGGCTACACCTTC CASSPTGISYGYTF
- - TRBJ1-1 TRBV10-3 TGTGCCATCAGTGGGGGCTGGCAGGGACGGACTGAAGCTTTCTTT CAISGGWQGRTEAFF
few - TRBJ2-5 TRBV4-3 TGCGCCAGCAGCCAAGAGGTTACTCGGCAAGAGACCCAGTACTTC CASSQEVTRQETQYF
- - TRBJ1-6 TRBV11-2 TGTGCCAGCACCGCGACCAAAAGGAATTCACCCCTCCACTTT CASTATKRNSPLHF
few TRBD1 TRBJ2-5 TRBV20-1 TGCAGTGCTAGGGCCGGGACAGGGTTTCTGGCCCAGTACTTC CSARAGTGFLAQYF
few - TRBJ2-3 TRBV7-8 TGTGCCAGCAGCCAGGTACGGGTCCGCGACACAGATACGCAGTATTTT CASSQVRVRDTDTQYF
few - TRBJ2-1 TRBV6-6 TGTGCCGGAGGACCCTACAATGAGCAGTTCTTC CAGGPYNEQFF
- - TRBJ2-5 TRBV10-3 TGTGCCATCGCAGGGACGGTCCAAGAGACCCAGTACTTC CAIAGTVQETQYF
few - TRBJ2-5 TRBV5-1 TGCGCCAGCAGCTTGGCGAACCGGGGGGCGGGGAAGACCCAGTACTTC CASSLANRGAGKTQYF
few TRBD2 TRBJ2-1 TRBV7-9 TGTGCCAGCAGCTCTAGCCCGGGGCTAGCGGGGGTTAATGAGCAGTTCTTC CASSSSPGLAGVNEQFF
- - TRBJ1-2 TRBV12-3/TRBV12-4 TGTGCCAGCAGTTTAAGGTCCGCTAACTATGGCTACACCTTC CASSLRSANYGYTF
- TRBD2 TRBJ2-3 TRBV2 TGTGCCAGCAGTGACGGTGCGCGGGGGACCAGCACAGATACGCAGTATTTT CASSDGARGTSTDTQYF
- - TRBJ1-2 TRBV7-2 TGTGCCAGCAACCCTGGGGCAGCAGAAGGGAGGGCCTATGGCTACACCTTC CASNPGAAEGRAYGYTF
few TRBD2 TRBJ2-4 TRBV27 TGTGCCAGCAGTTTTCGACTAGCGGGGGGGAAAAACATTCAGTACTTC CASSFRLAGGKNIQYF
- TRBD1 TRBJ2-3 TRBV6-2/TRBV6-3 TGTGCCAGCAGTCCCGGGACAGGGGGCTTGGAGACAGATACGCAGTATTTT CASSPGTGGLETDTQYF
- - TRBJ1-1 TRBV7-2 TGTGCCAGCAGCTTAGTACAGGGCCTCGCCACTGAAGCTTTCTTT CASSLVQGLATEAFF
few - TRBJ2-1 TRBV6-5 TGTGCCAGCAGTCAAGGGATGGGTTACAATGAGCAGTTCTTC CASSQGMGYNEQFF
few - TRBJ2-3 TRBV10-2 TGCGCCAGCAGCGGAGACCGGAGCACAGATACGCAGTATTTT CASSGDRSTDTQYF
- TRBD1 TRBJ1-1 TRBV5-1 TGCGCCAGCAGCGGGGAGACAGGGGTAGCTTTCTTT CASSGETGVAFF
- - TRBJ1-5 TRBV5-1 TGCGCCAGCAGCTTGGGACCGAGGACCGGGGGCAATCAGCCCCAGCATTTT CASSLGPRTGGNQPQHF
- - TRBJ2-7 TRBV3-1 TGTGCCAGCAGCCAAGTAAAGACCGAGCAGTACTTC CASSQVKTEQYF
few - TRBJ1-3 TRBV12-3/TRBV12-4 TGTGCCAGCAGTATCGGGAGCTCTGGAAACACCATATATTTT CASSIGSSGNTIYF
- TRBD2 TRBJ2-1 TRBV6-1 TGTGCCAGCAGGGGACTAGCGGGGGGAAATTTCCATGAGCAGTTCTTC CASRGLAGGNFHEQFF
once - TRBJ2-3 TRBV10-3 TGTGCCATCAGTGAGTCACTAGCCGGCACAGATACGCAGTATTTT CAISESLAGTDTQYF
- - TRBJ2-5 TRBV5-5 TGTGCCAGCAGCTTGATTCGGTACCAAGAGACCCAGTACTTC CASSLIRYQETQYF
- - TRBJ2-3 TRBV6-4 TGTGCCAGCAGTGCAGGGAAGGTGGCAGATACGCAGTATTTT CASSAGKVADTQYF
- - TRBJ1-5 TRBV5-5 TGTGCCAGCAGCGCGGCGGGGGGGCTTCAGCCCCAGCATTTT CASSAAGGLQPQHF
few - TRBJ2-6 TRBV4-3 TGCGCCAGCAGCCAAGCTGGGGCCAACGTCCTGACTTTC CASSQAGANVLTF
many - TRBJ2-3 TRBV9 TGTGCCAGCAGCCCACGGAGGGGGGCAGCGTACTTCACAGATACGCAGTATTTT CASSPRRGAAYFTDTQYF
- TRBD1 TRBJ2-7 TRBV3-1 TGTGCCAGCAGCCACAATGGGGACAGCTCCTACGAGCAGTACTTC CASSHNGDSSYEQYF
- TRBD1 TRBJ2-2 TRBV20-1 TGCAGTGCTAGACCCTTAGGGACAGGTTACACCGGGGAGCTGTTTTTT CSARPLGTGYTGELFF
few - TRBJ1-1 TRBV6-6 TGTGCCAGCAGTTACGAATTAGGGGGAGTCGACGCTTTCTTT CASSYELGGVDAFF
many TRBD2 TRBJ2-1 TRBV2 TGTGCCAGCAGCCTAGCGGGGGGGCCCGATGAGCAGTTCTTC CASSLAGGPDEQFF
- TRBD1 TRBJ1-1 TRBV10-2 TGCGCCAGCAGCCGGACAGGACTCGGGGGCACTGAAGCTTTCTTT CASSRTGLGGTEAFF
many - TRBJ2-1 TRBV5-5 TGTGCCAGCAGCTATCGCAATGAGCAGTTCTTC CASSYRNEQFF
few - TRBJ1-6 TRBV3-1 TGTGCCAGCAGCCCCCGGGAGGGAGGAAATTCACCCCTCCACTTT CASSPREGGNSPLHF
once TRBD2 TRBJ2-3 TRBV2 TGTGCCAGCACCCTACTAGCGGAGGGGACAGATACGCAGTATTTT CASTLLAEGTDTQYF
- - TRBJ1-3 TRBV5-5 TGTGCCAGCAGCTTGTGGTCCGGGAGCTCTGGAAACACCATATATTTT CASSLWSGSSGNTIYF
- TRBD2 TRBJ2-3 TRBV5-1 TGCGCCAGCAGCTTGGGCGGGGGAAGCACAGATACGCAGTATTTT CASSLGGGSTDTQYF
few TRBD1 TRBJ2-3 TRBV5-1 TGCGCCAGCAGCGTGGTCGGGACAGGAAGCACAGATACGCAGTATTTT CASSVVGTGSTDTQYF
few TRBD1 TRBJ1-1 TRBV6-5 TGTGCCAGCAGCCGACTACAGGGGGGAATTGAAGCTTTCTTT CASSRLQGGIEAFF
medium-sized TRBD1 TRBJ2-3 TRBV5-1 TGCGCCAGCAGCTTGGCGACAGGGGGCGGCACAGATACGCAGTATTTT CASSLATGGGTDTQYF
- - TRBJ1-1 TRBV29-1 TGCAGCGTTGATGACGAATGGGGCACTGAAGCTTTCTTT CSVDDEWGTEAFF
few - TRBJ1-2 TRBV7-2 TGTGCCAGCAGCTTCGAGACAGGCCGTTATGGCTACACCTTC CASSFETGRYGYTF
- - TRBJ2-3 TRBV9 TGTGCCAGCAGCGTAGGCCCTCGGAGGGGGGGGAAAGATACGCAGTATTTT CASSVGPRRGGKDTQYF
few - TRBJ2-5 TRBV6-2/TRBV6-3 TGTGCCAGCAGTCCTACCCGGGAGACCCAGTACTTC CASSPTRETQYF
- TRBD1 TRBJ1-2 TRBV6-6 TGTGCCAGCAGTCCTCCAGGGGGCGAGAGCTATGGCTACACCTTC CASSPPGGESYGYTF
- TRBD1 TRBJ2-5 TRBV5-6 TGTGCCAGCAGCACCACGGGACAGGGGGCTTCAGGCCAAGAGACCCAGTACTTC CASSTTGQGASGQETQYF
many - TRBJ2-6 TRBV7-2 TGTGCCAGCAGCTTAGCGACTGGGGCCAACGTCCTGACTTTC CASSLATGANVLTF
few - TRBJ2-3 TRBV3-1 TGTGCCAGCAGCTCAGCCAAACGAGGGGGGGATACGCAGTATTTT CASSSAKRGGDTQYF
- - TRBJ1-2 TRBV5-5 TGTGCCAGCAGCTTGCTCGAACACTATGGCTACACCTTC CASSLLEHYGYTF
many TRBD2 TRBJ2-1 TRBV5-5 TGTGCCAGCAGCTGGTTTAGCGGGGGGTCTAGGTACAATGAGCAGTTCTTC CASSWFSGGSRYNEQFF
few - TRBJ2-5 TRBV5-1 TGCGCCAGCAGTATCGCAGGAGGTGAAGAGACCCAGTACTTC CASSIAGGEETQYF
few - TRBJ2-1 TRBV7-3 TGTGCCAGCAGCAGGGACACTGAGCAGTTCTTC CASSRDTEQFF
- - TRBJ1-5 TRBV7-2 TGTGCCAGCAGCCGGGATGGCAGGCTCAATCAGCCCCAGCATTTT CASSRDGRLNQPQHF
- - TRBJ2-3 TRBV24-1 TGTGCCACCAGTGATGCCCAGGGCACTTTAGGGGATACGCAGTATTTT CATSDAQGTLGDTQYF
- TRBD2 TRBJ2-1 TRBV3-1 TGTGCCAGCAGCCCTCGGGGTAGCGGGGCGGATGAGCAGTTCTTC CASSPRGSGADEQFF